This T cell receptor beta chain was recovered during a study of T cells after yellow fever vaccination. V was trimmed by 5 bases and J by 5 bases, leaving 12 bases between them. The CDR3 covers 12 residues. Germline V lookup: CDR1 DFQATT, CDR2 SNEGSKA (reference sequence). Overall study results and limits: Researchers noted that a small share of clonotypes showed up in both CD4 and CD8 compartments. Weaker, the secondary response peaked sooner, at day 5 versus 15.

There are many counts of this clonotype. Its target is not known. It was through 5'RACE template switching that TCR cDNA was made, with a universal primer site and UMIs added. TCRdb redid the calling of the 5' RACE reads with MiXCR, one entry per CDR3 protein. The sample records roughly 520,000 distinct CDR3 sequences, around a fifth being singletons. The source material was PBMCs, sampled more than 20 days after the first yellow fever vaccination. V and J are TRBV20-1 and TRBJ2-5; maybe TRBD2 (6 bases). The sequence derives from a man aged 18 to 35 who received the YFV17D yellow fever vaccine. The CDR3 sequence: CSALSGVETQYF. CDR3 bases: TGCAGTGCTCTCTCGGGGGTCGAGACCCAGTACTTC.